The 32 T cell receptor beta chains in this list originate from one sample, sequenced in a study of blood T cell repertoires in COVID-19. Profiled with immunoSEQ multiplex PCR; TCRdb holds only in-frame clones, not every one. This sample carries around 80,000 clones, about four fifths of them seen once, and the ten largest clones take roughly 9%. Sequencing input: peripheral blood. These receptors came from a human donor in a cohort sampled during active COVID-19.

This clone was detected only once. The chain joins TRBV4-1 to TRBJ2-3; 7 bases line up with TRBD2. In germline, CDR1 is MGHRA, CDR2 YSYEKL. Losses at the gene ends were 2 bases for V and 2 bases for J; bases not matched to a gene: 4. The CDR3 loop spans 15 amino acids. The CDR3 DNA sequence: TGCGCCAGCAGCCAATTACTAGCGCTCACAGATACGCAGTATTTT. It encodes CASSQLLALTDTQYF.

The chain joins TRBV18 to TRBJ2-3; D gene unclear. The length of the CDR3 is 13 residues. V lost 3 bases and J 6 bases, leaving 10 bases between the germline ends. Germline V CDR1 and CDR2: KGHSH, LQKENI. The CDR3 nucleotides read TGTGCCAGCTCACCGGTTACTCCTGATACGCAGTATTTT. It codes for CASSPVTPDTQYF.

This chain links TRBV5-1 with TRBJ2-1; D is unresolved. The V gene lost 4 bases and the J gene lost 9 bases, with 11 bases spanning the gap. The CDR3 is 12 amino acids. Germline V CDR1 and CDR2: SGHRS, YFSETQ. The CDR3 DNA is TGCGCCAGCAGCCCATCACACAGTGAGCAGTTCTTC. It codes for CASSPSHSEQFF.

The CDR3 reads CASRPNQRSEQFF. The CDR3 DNA is TGTGCCAGCAGGCCTAACCAGCGGTCCGAGCAGTTCTTC. This chain joins TRBV6-4 and TRBJ2-1, with D tentatively TRBD2 (5 bases). Deletions cut 6 bases from V and 10 bases from J, with 16 bases between. The CDR3 has 13 residues. Germline V gives CDR1 MRHNA, CDR2 SNTAGT.

V is TRBV6-5 and J is TRBJ1-1; 9 nucleotides match TRBD1. Trimming removed 5 bases from V and 1 base from J; junction bases left unmatched: 2. Germline values: CDR1 MNHEY, CDR2 SVGAGI. This CDR3 is 14 amino acids long. The CDR3: CASSRDRANTEAFF. CDR3 coding DNA: TGTGCCAGCAGTCGGGACAGGGCGAACACTGAAGCTTTCTTT.

J is TRBJ2-3 and V is TRBV19; maybe TRBD2 (7 bases). The V end was cut by 4 bases, the J end by 1 base, with 9 bases between. Germline V CDR1 and CDR2: LNHDA, SQIVND (reference sequence). The CDR3 extends over 14 amino acids. The CDR3 DNA is TGTGCCAGTAGTAGCGGGGGCCGCACAGATACGCAGTATTTT. Translation: CASSSGGRTDTQYF.

The rearrangement links TRBV18 to TRBJ1-2; tentatively, D is TRBD1 (5 bases). Germline lookup yields CDR1 KGHSH and CDR2 LQKENI. V shed 1 base and J shed 6 bases, with 9 bases lying between them. The CDR3 runs 13 residues. The CDR3 sequence: CASSPLQGDGYTF. The CDR3 nucleotides read TGTGCCAGCTCACCACTGCAAGGGGATGGCTACACCTTC.

J is TRBJ2-5 and V is TRBV5-1; 12 nucleotides agree with TRBD2. Per the germline V gene, CDR1 is SGHRS and CDR2 is YFSETQ. CDR3 length: 16 amino acids. The V gene end was trimmed by 4 bases and the J gene end by 4 bases; junction bases not matched to a gene: 8. CDR3 region: CASSVRLAGEGETQYF. CDR3 in DNA: TGCGCCAGCAGCGTGAGACTAGCGGGGGAGGGAGAGACCCAGTACTTC.

V and J are TRBV19 and TRBJ2-1; 10 bases fit TRBD2. There are 14 residues in the CDR3. CDR1 is LNHDA, CDR2 SQIVND, per germline (reference sequence). V trimming: 8 bases; J trimming: 4 bases; junction bases outside the gene matches: 5. CDR3 bases: TGTGCCAGTTTAGCGGGAGGAGGGTACAATGAGCAGTTCTTC. This encodes CASLAGGGYNEQFF.

The chain is built from TRBV29-1 and TRBJ1-1; perhaps TRBD1 as D (5 bases). The CDR3 runs 12 residues. V was shortened by 7 bases and J by 9 bases, with 18 bases between the two germline ends. The germline V gene encodes CDR1 SQVTM and CDR2 ANQGSEA. CDR3 loop: CSGIISGDQAFF. CDR3 sequence (DNA): TGCAGCGGGATAATTTCGGGGGACCAAGCTTTCTTT.

The V gene is TRBV14, the J gene TRBJ2-2; no clear D gene. This CDR3 region has 16 residues. V lost 0 bases, J lost 6 bases, and 14 bases lay in between. Per the germline V gene, CDR1 is SGHDN and CDR2 is FVKESK. The CDR3 reads CASSQEGAYVAGELFF. The CDR3 nucleotides read TGTGCCAGCAGCCAAGAAGGAGCGTACGTCGCCGGGGAGCTGTTTTTT.

This clone is deemed medium-sized. This chain uses TRBV11-1 with TRBJ2-1, with a weak D call TRBD2 (6 bases). This CDR3 spans 15 amino acids. Trimming removed 1 base at V and 6 bases at J, with 13 bases between. The germline gives CDR1 SGHAT, CDR2 FQDESV (reference sequence). CDR3 DNA sequence: TGTGCCAGCAGCTTAGTTGGGGGACTGCCCAATGAGCAGTTCTTC. Translated, it gives CASSLVGGLPNEQFF.

The V call is TRBV6-6, the J call TRBJ2-7, with 8 nucleotides matching TRBD2. From germline, CDR1 is MNHNY and CDR2 SVGAGI (reference sequence). The CDR3 extends over 15 amino acids. V lost 7 bases, J lost 1 base, and 9 bases stayed unmatched. The CDR3: CASTTQTSGSYEQYF. Here the CDR3 DNA reads TGTGCCAGCACTACCCAAACTAGCGGTTCCTACGAGCAGTACTTC.

The rearrangement joins TRBV11-3 to TRBJ2-7, with a tentative D call TRBD2 (7 bases). Per the germline V gene, CDR1 is SGHNT and CDR2 is YENEEA. V lost 1 base, J lost 1 base, and 14 bases lay in between. This CDR3 is built from 16 residues. In nucleotides, the CDR3 is TGTGCCAGCAGCTTAGGGGGGGGCCTTGGGTCCTACGAGCAGTACTTC. Its translation is CASSLGGGLGSYEQYF.

The chain links TRBV7-2 to TRBJ1-4; a weak D match, TRBD1 (5 bases). V lost 1 base and J 3 bases, leaving 12 bases between the germline ends. Germline values: CDR1 SGHTA, CDR2 FQGNSA. The CDR3 is made up of 16 amino acids. DNA of the CDR3: TGTGCCAGCAGCTTAGGGGACCCGGGGGCTAATGAAAAACTGTTTTTT. Amino acid sequence: CASSLGDPGANEKLFF. Using reference TRBV7-2 and TRBJ1-4 for the parts outside the CDR3, the full variable domain is GAGVSQSPSNKVTEKGKDVELRCDPISGHTALYWYRQSLGQGLEFLIYFQGNSAPDKSGLPSDRFSAERTGGSVSTLTIQRTQQEDSAVYLCASSLGDPGANEKLFFGSGTQLSVL.

The gene calls are TRBV11-3 and TRBJ2-5; 12 positions match TRBD1. CDR1 SGHNT and CDR2 YENEEA come from the germline V gene. Germline trimming cut 5 bases from V and 5 bases from J; bases unmatched to any gene: 6. There are 15 residues in the CDR3. CDR3 nucleotides: TGTGCCAGCAGCGAACGGGACAGGGGGCCTGAGACCCAGTACTTC. It translates to CASSERDRGPETQYF.

V gene TRBV24-1 combines with J gene TRBJ1-1, with D maybe TRBD1 (5 bases). CDR3 length equals 14 residues. Germline loops: CDR1 KGHDR, CDR2 SFDVKD. The V end was cut by 4 bases, the J end by 0 bases, with 8 bases between. CDR3 nucleotides: TGTGCCACCAGTGAGCGGGGCCTGAACACTGAAGCTTTCTTT. Translation: CATSERGLNTEAFF.

The chain has TRBV28 and TRBJ2-1, with 8 positions matching TRBD2. The germline gives CDR1 MDHEN, CDR2 SYDVKM. This CDR3 is 13 amino acids long. V trimming: 2 bases; J trimming: 8 bases; junction bases outside the gene matches: 2. The CDR3 is CASSLGTRDEQFF. In nucleotides, the CDR3 is TGTGCCAGCAGTTTAGGGACTAGGGATGAGCAGTTCTTC.

V gene TRBV5-1 combines with J gene TRBJ1-2; maybe TRBD1 (5 bases). This CDR3 contains 15 residues. Trimming cost V 0 bases and J 1 base, with 10 bases left between them. Germline V gives CDR1 SGHRS, CDR2 YFSETQ. Written as DNA, the CDR3 is TGCGCCAGCAGCTTGGAGTCAGGGTATAACTATGGCTACACCTTC. As protein: CASSLESGYNYGYTF.

The rearrangement links TRBV6-6 to TRBJ2-5; D possibly corresponds to TRBD1 (5 bases). The CDR3 contains 13 residues. V lost 4 bases and J 5 bases, leaving 11 bases between the germline ends. From germline, CDR1 is MNHNY and CDR2 SVGAGI (reference sequence). The CDR3 nucleotides read TGTGCCAGCAGTTCTAGGGGTGAGGAGACCCAGTACTTC. This codes for CASSSRGEETQYF.

V gene TRBV29-1 combines with J gene TRBJ1-3, with D possibly TRBD1 on 5 matching bases. Germline assignment: CDR1 SQVTM and CDR2 ANQGSEA. CDR3 length equals 13 residues. Between the trimmed V and J ends, which lost 7 bases and 4 bases, there was a span of 14 bases. CDR3 region: CSASPRQGNTIYF. The CDR3, as DNA: TGCAGCGCTTCGCCCCGACAGGGAAACACCATATATTTT.

The chain uses TRBV3-1 (or the pseudogene TRBV3-2) and TRBJ1-4, with a weak D call TRBD1 (6 bases). The CDR3 sequence is 15 residues long. V was trimmed by 4 bases and J by 5 bases, leaving 14 bases between them. Germline lookup yields CDR1 LGHDT and CDR2 YNNKEL (reference sequence). CDR3 amino acids: CASSPGQRLNEKLFF. In DNA, the CDR3 is TGTGCCAGCAGCCCCGGACAGAGATTAAATGAAAAACTGTTTTTT.

The chain joins TRBV5-4 to TRBJ1-3, with D perhaps matching TRBD1 (5 bases). The CDR3 loop spans 14 amino acids. Germline V lookup: CDR1 SGHNT, CDR2 YYREEE (reference sequence). V lost 5 bases, J lost 1 base, and 10 bases lay in between. In DNA, the CDR3 is TGTGCCAGCAGTCGCAGGGAATCTGGAAACACCATATATTTT. Amino acid sequence: CASSRRESGNTIYF.

The chain is built from TRBV9 and TRBJ1-1; no definite D call. V lost 0 bases and J lost 4, with 7 bases in between. The CDR3 extends over 13 amino acids. Per germline, CDR1 SGDLS and CDR2 YYNGEE. CDR3 sequence: CASSVAGSTEAFF. The CDR3 DNA sequence: TGTGCCAGCAGCGTAGCAGGTAGCACTGAAGCTTTCTTT.

This clone was seen once. The V call is TRBV19, the J call TRBJ2-5, with 15 positions matching TRBD2. CDR3 length: 17 amino acids. V gave up 3 bases and J gave up 1 base; unmatched junction bases: 3. Germline V lookup: CDR1 LNHDA, CDR2 SQIVND (reference sequence). The CDR3 sequence is CASSMGLAGGLQETQYF. For the CDR3, the DNA is TGTGCCAGTAGTATGGGACTAGCGGGAGGACTCCAAGAGACCCAGTACTTC.

The chain carries TRBV9 and TRBJ1-1; no firm D call. There are 15 residues in the CDR3. The germline gives CDR1 SGDLS, CDR2 YYNGEE. Trimming removed 5 bases from V and 1 base from J, with 15 bases in between. The DNA of the CDR3 is TGTGCCAGCAGGGCACACACCTCCCCGAACACTGAAGCTTTCTTT. As protein: CASRAHTSPNTEAFF.

The rearrangement links TRBV10-3 to TRBJ2-3; unclear D gene. The V end was cut by 3 bases, the J end by 6 bases, with 7 bases between. CDR1 and CDR2 (germline): ENHRY, SYGVKD. CDR3 length: 12 amino acids. CDR3 loop: CAISEHSDTQYF. CDR3 coding DNA: TGTGCCATCAGTGAACATAGCGATACGCAGTATTTT.

V gene TRBV29-1 combines with J gene TRBJ2-1, with 11 bases that match TRBD2. Trimming took 6 bases from V and 10 from J; bases not matched to a gene: 14. The CDR3 covers 15 residues. Germline V gives CDR1 SQVTM, CDR2 ANQGSEA. DNA of the CDR3: TGCAGCGTCCTACCGTGGGTAGCGGGGGGGCAAGAGCAGTTCTTC. This translates into CSVLPWVAGGQEQFF.

The J gene is TRBJ1-1, the V gene TRBV3-1 (or the pseudogene TRBV3-2); 9 bases agree with TRBD1. Germline trimming cut 4 bases from V and 1 base from J; bases unmatched to any gene: 4. Germline lookup yields CDR1 LGHDT and CDR2 YNNKEL (reference sequence). This CDR3 is built from 15 residues. CDR3 in amino acids: CASSPRDRANTEAFF. DNA of the CDR3: TGTGCCAGCAGCCCTAGGGACAGGGCGAACACTGAAGCTTTCTTT.

The genes are TRBV10-3 and TRBJ2-7; 7 bases map to TRBD1. Trimming removed 4 bases from V and 2 bases from J; junction bases left unmatched: 5. The CDR3 sequence is 14 residues long. Germline V gene data show CDR1 as ENHRY and CDR2 as SYGVKD. Written as DNA, the CDR3 is TGTGCCATCAGTGCAACAGGGGCGCCCTACGAGCAGTACTTC. Translated, it gives CAISATGAPYEQYF.

The genes are TRBV14 and TRBJ2-3; 7 bases are shared with TRBD1. From germline, CDR1 is SGHDN and CDR2 FVKESK. The J segment lost 2 bases and the V segment lost 3 bases, leaving 5 bases of the junction unmatched. This CDR3 contains 15 residues. The CDR3 region is CASSHRTGATDTQYF. The CDR3 DNA reads as TGTGCCAGCAGCCACCGGACAGGAGCCACAGATACGCAGTATTTT.

The V call is TRBV18, the J call TRBJ1-2; D ambiguous. This CDR3 region has 14 residues. In germline, CDR1 is KGHSH, CDR2 LQKENI. With 3 bases removed from V and 2 bases from J, the gap between germline ends came to 10 bases. CDR3 sequence reads: CASSPEATNYGYTF. CDR3 in DNA: TGTGCCAGCTCACCTGAGGCCACCAACTATGGCTACACCTTC.